The rows below give T cell receptor beta chains drawn from one sample of a study of T cells in Graves' hyperthyroidism and ophthalmopathy. TCRdb analysed the multiplex PCR reads with MiXCR anew, one entry per CDR3 protein. The data show hundreds of thousands of distinct CDR3 sequences, about two fifths seen once. Sequenced material: blood. Receptors were obtained from a man younger than 35 with Graves' hyperthyroidism. Both conserved end residues are trimmed from each CDR3. Each record gives: V gene, D gene, clone size, J gene, CDR3 protein. The D gene is left open where the match is weak. A row's size may be missing; if present it is once, few, many or a size class.

>TRBV5-1|TRBD1|few|TRBJ1-2
ASSQAGTGSVLGYT
>TRBV5-1|TRBD1|few|TRBJ1-1
ASSFYRGMNTEAF
>TRBV10-3|.|many|TRBJ1-1
AAQSLNTEAF
>TRBV12-3/TRBV12-4|.|many|TRBJ1-2
ASSLISNYGYT
>TRBV25-1|.|few|TRBJ1-2
ASDLGGQNYGYT
>TRBV6-6|.|.|TRBJ1-1
ASSYSPGARTEAF
>TRBV7-9|.|many|TRBJ1-6
ASSLGAGMAPLH
>TRBV5-1|TRBD2|few|TRBJ2-2
ASSNLGLADGELF
>TRBV29-1|.|.|TRBJ1-2
SVELRGAHGYT
>TRBV7-2|.|.|TRBJ2-7
ASSFHGAEQY
>TRBV19|.|many|TRBJ2-7
ASSMGSEQY
>TRBV6-5|.|few|TRBJ1-5
ASELLGNQPQH
>TRBV7-9|.|few|TRBJ1-4
ASSLFGQNEKLF
>TRBV11-2|.|few|TRBJ2-7
ASSPEGPSYEQY
>TRBV7-2|TRBD1|few|TRBJ2-2
ASSENPRGRSSGELF
>TRBV29-1|.|many|TRBJ1-1
SAEGSEKNTEAF
>TRBV10-3|.|many|TRBJ2-5
AISESNEETQY
>TRBV9|.|few|TRBJ2-7
ASIPEGGTRAYEQY
>TRBV7-9|.|.|TRBJ1-6
ASSPTGANSPLH
>TRBV10-3|TRBD1|many|TRBJ1-3
AISERTGWDTIY
>TRBV15|.|many|TRBJ2-7
ATSREGGYEQY
>TRBV12-3/TRBV12-4|.|few|TRBJ1-5
ASSARAEPSQPQH
>TRBV12-3/TRBV12-4|.|few|TRBJ2-2
ASRLTRGTGELF
>TRBV6-5|.|few|TRBJ1-1
ASSLYSGTEAF
>TRBV4-1|TRBD1|.|TRBJ1-5
ASSQVQGATQHQH
>TRBV13|.|few|TRBJ2-3
ASSLYGADTQY
>TRBV7-2|TRBD2|once|TRBJ2-7
ASSLGRGGSGYEQY
>TRBV29-1|TRBD2|many|TRBJ2-7
SVEAGTSGSYEQY
>TRBV19|TRBD1|many|TRBJ1-1
ATSWDRDTEAF
>TRBV7-9|.|.|TRBJ2-1
ASSLPRQYNEQF
>TRBV7-2|.|.|TRBJ1-4
ASSERGARTNEKLF
>TRBV13|.|.|TRBJ2-7
ASSLGSSEQY
>TRBV9|.|.|TRBJ1-1
ASSVLRGRTEAF
>TRBV25-1|.|.|TRBJ1-2
ASFAGDYGYT
>TRBV7-9|TRBD1|.|TRBJ2-7
ASSLQGNDYEQY
>TRBV12-3/TRBV12-4|TRBD2|.|TRBJ2-5
ASRGDSGGAGETQY
>TRBV7-9|.|.|TRBJ1-4
ASSSRGSSEKLF
>TRBV25-1|.|.|TRBJ1-2
ASSESPNSGNT
>TRBV6-5|TRBD1|.|TRBJ1-3
ASSFGQGVAGNTIY
>TRBV10-3|.|.|TRBJ1-4
AISDPEEKLF
>TRBV5-1|TRBD2|.|TRBJ2-5
ASSQGLAGAETQY
>TRBV19|.|few|TRBJ1-2
ASSLQGELNYGYT
>TRBV29-1|TRBD2|.|TRBJ2-7
SVEGLGGVNAYEQY
>TRBV20-1|.|.|TRBJ2-5
SAGYGSLETQY
>TRBV5-4|.|many|TRBJ1-2
ASSMERAGIGYT
>TRBV10-3|TRBD1|.|TRBJ2-7
ASTTGVVEQY
>TRBV20-1|TRBD1|.|TRBJ2-7
SATPWGTGQSEQY
>TRBV9|TRBD1|few|TRBJ2-7
ASSHRQGSKTYEQY
>TRBV10-3|TRBD1|.|TRBJ2-2
AIRDREVDTGELF
>TRBV12-3/TRBV12-4|TRBD1|once|TRBJ1-1
AGSWTGSGEAF
>TRBV7-9|.|.|TRBJ2-6
ASNPSGASGANVLT
>TRBV29-1|.|many|TRBJ2-5
SVEHGGETQY
>TRBV29-1|TRBD1|many|TRBJ2-7
SVEVPDRSSYEQY